Each of the 6 T cell receptor beta chains below was sequenced from the same sample in a study of blood T cell repertoires in COVID-19 (dated by TCRdb to 2020 to 2022). Library prep was done by the immunoSEQ multiplex PCR assay. The table was pulled from immuneACCESS by TCRdb, which kept in-frame rearrangements only. Such tables lose some clones; where checked, under half of the loss comes from unresolved V genes, and the rest has no known cause. Across this sample there are approximately 26,000 clones, with approximately 77% seen only once. Roughly 15% of the sample goes to the ten largest clones. The sample was peripheral blood. The source is an elderly man with active or convalescent COVID-19.

The V and J genes are TRBV4-1 and TRBJ2-5; the match to TRBD1 covers 7 bases. The length of the CDR3 is 15 residues. Per germline, CDR1 MGHRA and CDR2 YSYEKL. V lost 2 bases and J lost 3; bases outside the gene matches: 6. The CDR3 DNA follows: TGCGCCAGCAGCCAAACCCGGGACAGTAAAGAGACCCAGTACTTC. Its protein is CASSQTRDSKETQYF.

This chain links TRBV6-5 with TRBJ1-2; unclear D gene. Germline CDR1 is MNHEY and CDR2 is SVGAGI. Between the trimmed V and J ends, which lost 6 bases and 9 bases, there was a span of 14 bases. The CDR3 is made up of 12 amino acids. This chain's CDR3 is CASSYEGLRYTF. CDR3 in DNA: TGTGCCAGCAGCTATGAGGGCCTGCGCTACACCTTC.

The CDR3 here is CASSHNGPEAVDQPQHF. CDR3 nucleotide sequence: TGCGCCAGCAGCCATAATGGTCCGGAGGCTGTCGATCAGCCCCAGCATTTT. This chain connects TRBV4-1 to TRBJ1-5; D not resolved. V was pared by 3 bases and J by 5 bases, with 20 bases between. The CDR3 is 17 amino acids. Per germline, CDR1 MGHRA and CDR2 YSYEKL.

This chain uses TRBV4-3 with TRBJ2-3; D gene uncertain. Germline V lookup: CDR1 LGHNA, CDR2 YSLEER. The CDR3 loop spans 14 amino acids. Trimming stripped 0 bases from V and 3 bases from J, with 7 bases between. CDR3 nucleotides: TGCGCCAGCAGCCAAGAGGGCGAGACAGATACGCAGTATTTT. This gives the protein CASSQEGETDTQYF.

The genes are TRBV7-8 and TRBJ2-7; the D gene is possibly TRBD1 (6 bases). V was clipped by 5 bases and J by 1 base, with 9 bases between them. The CDR3 covers 13 residues. Looked up from germline, CDR1 is SGHVS and CDR2 is FQNEAQ. As DNA, the CDR3 is TGTGCCAGCAGCCGTCAGGGGTCCTACGAGCAGTACTTC. This sequence encodes CASSRQGSYEQYF.

V is TRBV2 and J is TRBJ1-5; tentative D call: TRBD1 (5 bases). CDR1 is SNHLY and CDR2 is FYNNEI in the germline V gene. V gave up 5 bases and J gave up 4 bases, with 9 bases separating them. The CDR3 is made up of 13 amino acids. In DNA form, the CDR3 reads TGTGCCAGCAGTCGGACACAGAATCAGCCCCAGCATTTT. Amino acid sequence: CASSRTQNQPQHF. Combining the CDR3 with reference TRBV2 and TRBJ1-5 gives the whole variable domain EPEVTQTPSHQVTQMGQEVILRCVPISNHLYFYWYRQILGQKVEFLVSFYNNEISEKSEIFDDQFSVERPDGSNFTLKIRSTKLEDSAMYFCASSRTQNQPQHFGDGTRLSIL.